The 22 T cell receptor beta chains reported below all come from one sample, sequenced in a study of radiotherapy plus CTLA-4 blockade in lung cancer. The protocol was immunoSEQ multiplex PCR, while the TCRdb copy is restricted to in-frame clones and leaves out a portion. The sample holds under 35,000 clones, around 70% seen once. The sequencing here drew on peripheral blood, taken from a patient treated with radiotherapy plus ipilimumab. These TCRs come from a human donor with non-small cell lung cancer whose response to radiotherapy plus ipilimumab could not be evaluated.

Only one count was recorded for this clone. The gene calls are TRBV6-5 and TRBJ1-2; D is undetermined. Germline V gene lookup returns CDR1 MNHEY and CDR2 SVGAGI. CDR3 length equals 14 residues. V was trimmed by 6 bases and J by 8 bases, leaving 19 bases between them. CDR3 loop: CASRPIPGNEGYTF. For the CDR3, the DNA is TGTGCCAGCAGACCGATCCCGGGGAATGAGGGCTACACCTTC.

The genes are TRBV7-2 and TRBJ2-7, with TRBD2 matching over 9 bases. Germline assignment: CDR1 SGHTA and CDR2 FQGNSA. There are 16 residues in the CDR3. V gave up 1 base and J gave up 4 bases; unmatched junction bases: 8. The chain's CDR3 is CASSLDSTSGLYEQYF. In DNA form, the CDR3 reads TGTGCCAGCAGCTTAGATTCGACTAGCGGACTGTACGAGCAGTACTTC.

This clone was seen a handful of times. This rearrangement joins TRBV7-5 to TRBJ2-6; the table names TRBD1, a call not compared with the DNA. TRBV7-5 is termed a pseudogene. The CDR3 totals 18 residues. The CDR3 is CARTSCSSRQSRANVLTF. DNA of the CDR3: TGTGCCAGAACATCATGCTCAAGTAGACAAAGTCGGGCCAACGTCCTGACTTTC.

The chain carries TRBV7-2 and TRBJ2-5; a possible D gene is TRBD2 (7 bases). Judging by the DNA end, TRBJ2-7 fits better; the J call may be wrong. The germline CDR1 and CDR2 sequences are SGHTA and FQGNSA. The CDR3 is 16 amino acids. The CDR3 DNA reads TGTGCCAGCAGCTTAGAGGGCATAGGGGGGGCCTACGAGCAGTACTTC. It translates to CASSLEGIGGAYEQYF.

The V call is TRBV15, the J call TRBJ1-3, with 8 bases aligning to TRBD1. Unmatched junction bases numbered 6, after V lost 3 bases and J lost 5 bases. Germline lookup yields CDR1 LNHNV and CDR2 YYDKDF (reference sequence). The CDR3 runs 15 residues. The CDR3 region is CATSRPGQERNTIYF. Written as DNA, the CDR3 is TGTGCCACCAGCAGGCCGGGACAGGAACGAAACACCATATATTTT. Drawing the rest from reference TRBV15 and TRBJ1-3, the complete variable domain is DAMVIQNPRYQVTQFGKPVTLSCSQTLNHNVMYWYQQKSSQAPKLLFHYYDKDFNNEADTPDNFQSRRPNTSFCFLDIRSPGLGDTAMYLCATSRPGQERNTIYFGEGSWLTVV.

The rearrangement uses TRBV25-1 and TRBJ2-5; D is undetermined. The germline CDR1 and CDR2 sequences are MGHDK and SYGVNS. Trimming shortened V by 6 bases and J by 1 base, and 18 bases separated the two germline ends. CDR3 length: 16 residues. As DNA, the CDR3 is TGTGCCAGCAGCAGACCAACACAGTCCCTCCAAGAGACCCAGTACTTC. Protein product: CASSRPTQSLQETQYF. Full variable domain (missing parts from reference TRBV25-1 and TRBJ2-5): EADIYQTPRYLVIGTGKKITLECSQTMGHDKMYWYQQDPGMELHLIHYSYGVNSTEKGDLSSESTVSRIRTEHFPLTLESARPSHTSQYLCASSRPTQSLQETQYFGPGTRLLVL.

This chain connects TRBV6-6 to TRBJ2-3; TRBD2 aligns across 16 bases. Germline CDR1 and CDR2: MNHNY and SVGAGI (reference sequence). This CDR3 is 16 amino acids long. V was pared by 6 bases and J by 5 bases, with 5 bases of the junction left unmatched. The CDR3 region has the DNA TGTGCCAGCAGCCGAGGGACTAGCGGGAGGGGAGATACGCAGTATTTT. Translation gives CASSRGTSGRGDTQYF.

In its sample, this clone ranks as medium-sized (0.01 to 0.1%). The chain carries TRBV7-9 and TRBJ2-1; D possibly corresponds to TRBD1 (6 bases). V was trimmed by 8 bases and J by 9 bases, leaving 11 bases between them. The CDR3 is made up of 11 amino acids. Germline CDR1 is SEHNR and CDR2 is FQNEAQ (reference sequence). The CDR3 DNA reads as TGTGCCAGCCAGGGGATGGGTGAGCAGTTCTTC. It translates to CASQGMGEQFF.

A few counts support this clone. The chain recombines TRBV5-4 with TRBJ1-3; TRBD1 is a possible D gene (6 bases). V was clipped by 4 bases and J by 4 bases, with 9 bases between them. Looked up from germline, CDR1 is SGHNT and CDR2 is YYREEE (reference sequence). CDR3 length: 13 residues. The CDR3 loop reads CASSLGQGNTIYF. Here the CDR3 DNA reads TGTGCCAGCAGCCTGGGACAAGGAAACACCATATATTTT.

This sequence joins TRBV5-1 and TRBJ2-7; 7 nucleotides align to TRBD1. CDR3 length equals 15 residues. The V gene's germline CDR1 is SGHRS and CDR2 YFSETQ. The V segment lost 3 bases and the J segment 3 bases; nucleotides outside the gene matches: 9. The CDR3 here is CASSYRTGVNYEQYF. The CDR3 bases are TGCGCCAGCAGCTATCGGACAGGCGTGAACTACGAGCAGTACTTC.

The chain carries TRBV7-2 and TRBJ1-6; D remains unclear. The V and J ends lost 8 bases and 12 bases respectively, with 23 bases between them. Per germline, CDR1 SGHTA and CDR2 FQGNSA. The CDR3 totals 15 residues. The CDR3 region has the DNA TGTGCCAGCCCAATAGGAGCCGGTCCCCTGTTACCCCTCCACTTT. Translating it yields CASPIGAGPLLPLHF.

The rearrangement uses TRBV6-1 and TRBJ2-7; 10 bases map to TRBD1. J was trimmed by 3 bases and V by 7 bases; bases with no gene match: 6. The CDR3 is 14 amino acids. Germline V gene data show CDR1 as MNHNS and CDR2 as SASEGT. The CDR3 coding sequence is TGTGCCAGCAAGAGGACAGGGGGGGACTACGAGCAGTACTTC. It is translated as CASKRTGGDYEQYF.

The chain uses TRBV2 and TRBJ1-2; D perhaps matches TRBD1 (5 bases). V gave up 5 bases and J gave up 5 bases, with 12 bases separating them. Germline V CDR1 and CDR2: SNHLY, FYNNEI. The CDR3 is 13 amino acids. The CDR3 DNA reads as TGTGCCAGCAGTTCAGGGCCCCGTTATGGCTACACCTTC. Amino acids: CASSSGPRYGYTF.

This clone was detected a few times. The chain carries TRBV30 and TRBJ2-7, with TRBD1 as a possible D gene (6 bases). The V gene lost 4 bases and the J gene lost 3 bases, with 10 bases spanning the gap. The CDR3 consists of 12 residues. CDR1 is GTSNPN, CDR2 SVGIG, per germline (reference sequence). This CDR3 reads CAWTEGVYEQYF. The DNA of the CDR3 is TGTGCCTGGACCGAGGGGGTCTACGAGCAGTACTTC.

This clone showed up just a few times. The chain employs TRBV7-2 and TRBJ1-4; TRBD1 might be the D (5 bases). The CDR3 extends over 14 amino acids. The germline CDR1 and CDR2 sequences are SGHTA and FQGNSA. V was trimmed by 2 bases and J by 6 bases, leaving 10 bases between them. CDR3 DNA sequence: TGTGCCAGCAGCTTAAGGCAGGGTGATGAAAAACTGTTTTTT. It codes for CASSLRQGDEKLFF.

This clone showed up just a few times. One end of the junction is discordant with germline, which a read error may explain. This sequence joins TRBV7-7 and TRBJ2-3; TRBD2 agrees at 11 bases. Germline V gives CDR1 SSHAT, CDR2 FNYEAQ (reference sequence). The CDR3 covers 16 residues. CDR3 protein: CASSKLAGEGTDTQYF. CDR3 coding DNA: TGTGCTAGCAGCAAACTAGCGGGAGAAGGCACAGATACGCAGTATTTT.

This clone was observed a few times. This chain connects TRBV10-3 to TRBJ1-5; 8 bases line up with TRBD1. This CDR3 comprises 13 residues. V lost 6 bases and J lost 7; bases outside the gene matches: 5. Germline V lookup: CDR1 ENHRY, CDR2 SYGVKD. The CDR3 spells CAISLDRDQPQHF. The CDR3 coding sequence is TGTGCCATCAGCCTGGACAGGGACCAGCCCCAGCATTTT.

The chain uses TRBV10-2 and TRBJ2-5; maybe TRBD2 (6 bases). Trimming stripped 6 bases from V and 5 bases from J, with 16 bases between. The CDR3 extends over 14 amino acids. The germline V gene has CDR1 WSHSY and CDR2 SAAADI. CDR3 residues: CASRDMLASETQYF. The CDR3 DNA sequence: TGCGCCAGCAGGGACATGCTAGCGTCCGAGACCCAGTACTTC.

V is TRBV18 and J is TRBJ2-7, with 7 bases fitting TRBD2. After removal of 3 bases from V and 3 bases from J, the junction contained 8 bases not matched to a gene. Germline CDR1 KGHSH, CDR2 LQKENI. This CDR3 comprises 15 residues. For the CDR3, the DNA is TGTGCCAGCTCACCGGGGACGGGAGGAAGCTACGAGCAGTACTTC. Translated, it gives CASSPGTGGSYEQYF.

The chain has TRBV5-6 and TRBJ2-6; tentative D call: TRBD1 (5 bases). Trimming removed 4 bases from V and 0 bases from J, with 11 bases in between. Germline V CDR1 and CDR2: SGHDT, YYEEEE. This CDR3 spans 16 amino acids. CDR3 sequence: CASSLDSYSGANVLTF. CDR3 in DNA: TGTGCCAGCAGCCTAGACAGCTACTCTGGGGCCAACGTCCTGACTTTC.

This clone was picked up one time. The chain combines TRBV6-1 with TRBJ2-2; tentatively, D is TRBD2 (7 bases). The CDR3 runs to 15 residues. The germline V gene has CDR1 MNHNS and CDR2 SASEGT. Trimming stripped 4 bases from V and 2 bases from J, with 11 bases between. CDR3 coding DNA: TGTGCCAGCAGTGGGAGGGGGGGCAACACCGGGGAGCTGTTTTTT. It translates to CASSGRGGNTGELFF.

This clone was seen a few times. V usage is TRBV12-2 and J usage is TRBJ2-3; the table names TRBD2, a call not compared with the DNA. TRBV12-2 is a known pseudogene. The CDR3 is 19 residues long. This chain's CDR3 is CASRLAGFEGGRSTDTQYF. The CDR3 DNA is TGTGCAAGTCGCTTAGCAGGGTTTGAGGGAGGGCGAAGCACAGATACGCAGTATTTT.